This T cell receptor (beta chain) was identified during a study of blood T cell repertoires in COVID-19. At the level of the study: Sites in the United States, Italy and Spain provided acute and convalescent COVID-19 samples. Nucleic acid was either cDNA or gDNA, and it came from T cells, B-cell-depleted T cells, or PBMCs.

The CDR3 loop spans 15 amino acids. V shed 3 bases and J 8 bases; nucleotides not matched to a gene: 6. The germline V gene encodes CDR1 SEHNR and CDR2 FQNEAQ (reference sequence). Source study methods: Amplification with reference gene primers provided the estimates of nucleated cell counts. Method: immunoSEQ multiplex PCR; TCRdb's copy keeps in-frame clones and lacks some. V and J calls and clone size are those listed in that table; D and trimming were worked out from the DNA. In the table there are approximately 120,000 clones, about 82% of which are singletons. The source material was peripheral blood. V is TRBV7-9 and J is TRBJ2-1, with TRBD2 matching 11 bases. The sequence was collected from a human donor in a cohort sampled during active COVID-19. CDR3 nucleotides: TGTGCCAGCAGCTTTTCTCTAGCGGGAGGATATGAGCAGTTCTTC. Translated, it gives CASSFSLAGGYEQFF.